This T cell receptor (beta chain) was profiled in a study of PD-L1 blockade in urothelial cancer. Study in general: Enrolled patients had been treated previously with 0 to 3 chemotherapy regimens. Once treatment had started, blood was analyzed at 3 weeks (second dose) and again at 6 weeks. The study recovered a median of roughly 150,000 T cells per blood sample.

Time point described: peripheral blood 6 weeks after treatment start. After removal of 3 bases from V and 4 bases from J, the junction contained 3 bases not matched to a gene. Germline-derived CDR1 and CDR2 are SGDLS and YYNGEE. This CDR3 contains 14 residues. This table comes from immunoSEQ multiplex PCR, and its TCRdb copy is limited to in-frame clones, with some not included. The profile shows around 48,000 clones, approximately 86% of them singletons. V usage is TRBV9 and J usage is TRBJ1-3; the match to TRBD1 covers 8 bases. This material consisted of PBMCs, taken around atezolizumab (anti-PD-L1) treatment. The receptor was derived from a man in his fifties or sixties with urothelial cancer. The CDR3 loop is CASSGTGNGNTIYF. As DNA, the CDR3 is TGTGCCAGCAGCGGGACAGGGAACGGAAACACCATATATTTT.